This T cell receptor beta chain was sequenced in a study of blood T cells in healthy people across ages. Whole-study findings and limits: TCR beta diversity per million T cells fell roughly linearly with age.

Per sample, no less than 5.5 micrograms of total RNA were extracted. The authors ran a second PCR of roughly 6 to 12 cycles using a sample-barcoded 5' primer and a J-beta primer mix. In TCRdb, the 5' RACE reads were re-called with MiXCR into one record per CDR3 protein. The repertoire holds about 1.7 million distinct CDR3 sequences, with 25% to 30% as singletons. There are 13 residues in the CDR3. Germline values: CDR1 SQVTM, CDR2 ANQGSEA. A note on this clonotype: Its cognate antigen is unknown.

This chain connects TRBV29-1 to TRBJ1-1; D remains ambiguous. Sequencing was carried out using blood. The receptor's source is a woman aged 30 to 39 in good health. CDR3 DNA: TGCGCCTCAAAAGAGTTGTTGAACACTGAAGCTTTCTTT. Protein sequence: CASKELLNTEAFF.